A selection of T cell receptor beta chains follows, all from one sample in a study of T cell changes during pregnancy in multiple sclerosis. The repertoire was sequenced with immunoSEQ multiplex PCR; TCRdb's copy has only in-frame clones and lacks some. The sample records roughly 97,000 clones, 90% being singletons. The sample here was peripheral blood, taken in the second trimester of pregnancy. These receptors all come from a female donor in good health, enrolled as a control in a pregnancy study. Each CDR3 is given with its conserved first and last residue. A D gene is named only where the DNA matches it firmly. Clone size is stated in some rows and not others, as once, few, many or a class when expanded.

j_call v_call d_call clone_size cdr3_nt cdr3_aa
TRBJ2-7 TRBV7-2 . . TGTGCCAGCAGCCCCGCTAGGTTCGCCTACGAGCAGTACTTC CASSPARFAYEQYF
TRBJ1-5 TRBV7-2 . . TGTGCCAGCAGCTTAGTTCAGGGAAATCAGCCCCAGCATTTT CASSLVQGNQPQHF
TRBJ1-3 TRBV7-9 . . TGTGCCAGCAGCTTCGGTAGCTCTGGAAACACCATATATTTT CASSFGSSGNTIYF
TRBJ2-7 TRBV4-1 TRBD1 . TGCGCCAGCAGCCAAGATGCCGTAAGGGACAGGGTGTCCTACGAGCAGTACTTC CASSQDAVRDRVSYEQYF
TRBJ1-1 TRBV28 TRBD1 . TGTGCCAGCAGTTCCCCTCCGGGACAGGGAGGGGGGGCGGGGTACACTGAAGCTTTCTTT CASSSPPGQGGGAGYTEAFF
TRBJ1-2 TRBV27 TRBD1 few TGTGCCAGCAGTAAAGACAGGGGGTCCAATGGCTACACCTTC CASSKDRGSNGYTF
TRBJ2-2 TRBV9 TRBD1 . TGTGCCAGCAGCCCGGACAGGGGATACACCGGGGAGCTGTTTTTT CASSPDRGYTGELFF
TRBJ2-2 TRBV5-1 . . TGCGCCAGCAGCCTGGACGGGGGGCGCGTTACCATCGGGGAGCTGTTTTTT CASSLDGGRVTIGELFF
TRBJ2-7 TRBV7-9 TRBD1 . TGTGCCAGCAGCCCCGGGACAGGAGGTCTCTACGAGCAGTACTTC CASSPGTGGLYEQYF
TRBJ1-5 TRBV11-2 TRBD1 few TGTGCCAGCAGACGAACAGGGGGCAATCAGCCCCAGCATTTT CASRRTGGNQPQHF
TRBJ1-4 TRBV4-2 . . TGTGCCAGCAGCCAGGCTGTCCGGGGGACTAATGAAAAACTGTTTTTT CASSQAVRGTNEKLFF
TRBJ2-7 TRBV10-3 TRBD2 . TGTGCCATCAGTGAGGTGGGACTAGCGGGAGGTGTCCCGTCCGAGCAGTACTTC CAISEVGLAGGVPSEQYF
TRBJ1-2 TRBV4-2 . . TGTGCCAGCAGCACGAGGGTAGCAGGGGCTGCTAACTATGGCTACACCTTC CASSTRVAGAANYGYTF
TRBJ2-4 TRBV12-5 TRBD1 once TGTGCTAGTGATACCGACAGGGTCCCCTCTATAGCCAAAAACATTCAGTACTTC CASDTDRVPSIAKNIQYF
TRBJ2-3 TRBV11-3 . once TGTGCCAGCAGCTTAGTACCCCTAGGCACAGATACGCAGTATTTT CASSLVPLGTDTQYF
TRBJ1-2 TRBV5-1 TRBD1 . TGCGCCAGCAGCCTGGAGGGGACAGGGGGCGATGCCTATGGCTACACCTTC CASSLEGTGGDAYGYTF
TRBJ1-1 TRBV6-5 . . TGTGCCAGCAGCTTCGAGGAGGACACTGAAGCTTTCTTT CASSFEEDTEAFF
TRBJ2-2 TRBV11-3 TRBD2 . TGTGCCAGCAGGTCAGGGAGCGGGAGAGGAACCGGGGAGCTGTTTTTT CASRSGSGRGTGELFF
TRBJ2-1 TRBV7-2 . once TGTGCCAGCAGCTCAGGGTACGGTGAGCAGTTCTTC CASSSGYGEQFF
TRBJ1-5 TRBV11-2 . . TGTGCCAGCAGCTCGACACAGGGTCAGCCCCAGCATTTT CASSSTQGQPQHF
TRBJ2-1 TRBV5-4 TRBD2 . TGTGCCAGCAGCCGCGGGACTAGCGGTAACAATGAGCAGTTCTTC CASSRGTSGNNEQFF
TRBJ2-6 TRBV21-1 . . TGTGCCAGCAGCAAAGGGGGCGCTAGCTCTGGGGCCAACGTCCTGACTTTC CASSKGGASSGANVLTF
TRBJ2-4 TRBV5-6 TRBD2 . TGTGCCAGCAGAAAAGGCGGGAGCGCTGACATTCAGTACTTC CASRKGGSADIQYF
TRBJ1-4 TRBV29-1 . . TGCAGCGTTGAAGTCGACGGGACTGGGTTTTTT CSVEVDGTGFF
TRBJ2-1 TRBV28 TRBD1 once TGTGCCAGCACTGACAGGGTGTCCTACAATGAGCAGTTCTTC CASTDRVSYNEQFF
TRBJ2-2 TRBV5-1 . . TGCGCCAGCAGTTTGAACAGGGTCCTAAGGGGCGGGGAGCTGTTTTTT CASSLNRVLRGGELFF
TRBJ2-7 TRBV20-1 . . TGCAGTGCTAGAGAGTACGGGGAGCAGTACTTC CSAREYGEQYF
TRBJ1-1 TRBV30 . . TGTGCCTGGACAGGGCCAGGCACTGAAGCTTTCTTT CAWTGPGTEAFF
TRBJ2-3 TRBV28 TRBD2 few TGTGCCAGCACCCCCGGGACTAACACAGATACGCAGTATTTT CASTPGTNTDTQYF
TRBJ1-1 TRBV7-2 TRBD1 . TGTGCCAGCAGCAACAGGGGAATCGCACGGAACACTGAAGCTTTCTTT CASSNRGIARNTEAFF
TRBJ2-3 TRBV5-6 TRBD2 . TGTGCCAGCAGCTTGGACGGCGGGGGGGGCACAGATACGCAGTATTTT CASSLDGGGGTDTQYF
TRBJ2-2 TRBV5-1 . . TGCGCCAGCAGCTTGGAGCCGGGCGGGGAGCTGTTTTTT CASSLEPGGELFF
TRBJ1-2 TRBV6-5 . . TGTGCCAGCAGTTACGTGCGCCTTTCCTATCTTGGCTACACCTTC CASSYVRLSYLGYTF
TRBJ2-7 TRBV7-6 . . TGTGCCAGCAGCCCAATAATCGGGGAGCAGTACTTC CASSPIIGEQYF
TRBJ2-7 TRBV4-1 . . TGCGCCAGCAGCCAAGGCGCTTACGAGCAGTACTTC CASSQGAYEQYF
TRBJ1-4 TRBV28 . . TGTGCCAGCAGCTTGACAGGAATTAATGAAAAACTGTTTTTT CASSLTGINEKLFF
TRBJ1-2 TRBV5-3 TRBD1 . TGTGCCAGAAGCTCGAACAGGGGCGTCTATGGCTACACCTTC CARSSNRGVYGYTF
TRBJ1-1 TRBV7-9 . . TGTGCCAGCAGCTTAAACTATCCCGAGAACACTGAAGCTTTCTTT CASSLNYPENTEAFF
TRBJ1-4 TRBV7-9 . few TGTGCCAGCAGCCCACGACAGGAGAATGAAAAACTGTTTTTT CASSPRQENEKLFF
TRBJ1-4 TRBV4-3 . once TGCGCCAGCAGCCAAGGCGGGCCAGGGGAGTCAGCTAATGAAAAACTGTTTTTT CASSQGGPGESANEKLFF
TRBJ2-5 TRBV7-9 . . TGTGCCAGCAGCTTATTATCGGCAGGCCCTCCAGGGACCCAGTACTTC CASSLLSAGPPGTQYF
TRBJ1-2 TRBV5-1 . few TGCGCCAGCAGCTTGAAGGGGAGGGTTGATGGCTACACCTTC CASSLKGRVDGYTF
TRBJ1-2 TRBV14 TRBD1 . TGTGCCAGCAGCCCCTCAGGGGGCCCCTTCGCCTACACCTTC CASSPSGGPFAYTF
TRBJ1-4 TRBV5-1 TRBD1 . TGCGCCAGCAGCTTTGACAGGGGAAGCCATGAAAAACTGTTTTTT CASSFDRGSHEKLFF
TRBJ2-3 TRBV6-4 TRBD2 . TGTGCCAGCAGTGGAAGTGCGGGAGGGACAGATACGCAGTATTTT CASSGSAGGTDTQYF
TRBJ2-7 TRBV19 TRBD1 . TGTGCCAGTAGTCAGAGGGGGCCAGGGGGACCTACCTACGAGCAGTACTTC CASSQRGPGGPTYEQYF
TRBJ2-1 TRBV9 TRBD1 few TGTGCCAGCAGCGGGACAGGGCTCCCTGAGCAGTTCTTC CASSGTGLPEQFF
TRBJ1-1 TRBV7-2 TRBD1 . TGTGCCAGCAGCTTTTCCGTCAGGGGGGAAGCTTTCTTT CASSFSVRGEAFF